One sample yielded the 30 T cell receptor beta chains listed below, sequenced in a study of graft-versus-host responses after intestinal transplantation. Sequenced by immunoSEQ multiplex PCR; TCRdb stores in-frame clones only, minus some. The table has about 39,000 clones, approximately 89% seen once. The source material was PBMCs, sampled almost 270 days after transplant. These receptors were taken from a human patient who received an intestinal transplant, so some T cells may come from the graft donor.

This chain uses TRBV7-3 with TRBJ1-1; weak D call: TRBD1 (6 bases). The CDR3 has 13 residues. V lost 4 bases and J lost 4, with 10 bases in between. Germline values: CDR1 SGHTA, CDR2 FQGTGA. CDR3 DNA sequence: TGTGCCAGCAGCTCCGGGGGCCCCACTGAAGCTTTCTTT. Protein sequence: CASSSGGPTEAFF.

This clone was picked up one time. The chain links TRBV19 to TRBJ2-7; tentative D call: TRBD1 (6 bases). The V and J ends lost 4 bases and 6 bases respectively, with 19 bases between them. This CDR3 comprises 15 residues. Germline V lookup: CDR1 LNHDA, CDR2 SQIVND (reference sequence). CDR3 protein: CASSRYPGTGPEQYF. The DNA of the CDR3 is TGTGCCAGTAGTAGGTATCCGGGAACAGGGCCCGAGCAGTACTTC. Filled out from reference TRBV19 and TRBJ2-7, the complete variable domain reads DGGITQSPKYLFRKEGQNVTLSCEQNLNHDAMYWYRQDPGQGLRLIYYSQIVNDFQKGDIAEGYSVSREKKESFPLTVTSAQKNPTAFYLCASSRYPGTGPEQYFGPGTRLTVT.

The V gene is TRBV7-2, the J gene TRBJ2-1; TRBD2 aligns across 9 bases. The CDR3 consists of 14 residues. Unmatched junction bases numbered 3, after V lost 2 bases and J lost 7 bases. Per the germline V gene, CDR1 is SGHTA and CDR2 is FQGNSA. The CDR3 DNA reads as TGTGCCAGCAGCTTATGGCGGGGGGGAAATGAGCAGTTCTTC. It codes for CASSLWRGGNEQFF.

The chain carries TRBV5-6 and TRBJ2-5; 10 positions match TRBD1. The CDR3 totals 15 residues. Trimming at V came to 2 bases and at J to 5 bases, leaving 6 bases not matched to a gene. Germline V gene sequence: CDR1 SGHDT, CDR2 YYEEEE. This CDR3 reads CASSFPGTGDETQYF. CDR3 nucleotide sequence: TGTGCCAGCAGCTTCCCCGGGACAGGGGACGAGACCCAGTACTTC.

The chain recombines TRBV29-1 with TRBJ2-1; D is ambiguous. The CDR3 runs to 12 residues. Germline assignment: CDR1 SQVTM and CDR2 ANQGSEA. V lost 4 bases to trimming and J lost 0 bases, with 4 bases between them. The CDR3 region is CSVGDSYNEQFF. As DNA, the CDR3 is TGCAGCGTTGGCGACTCCTACAATGAGCAGTTCTTC.

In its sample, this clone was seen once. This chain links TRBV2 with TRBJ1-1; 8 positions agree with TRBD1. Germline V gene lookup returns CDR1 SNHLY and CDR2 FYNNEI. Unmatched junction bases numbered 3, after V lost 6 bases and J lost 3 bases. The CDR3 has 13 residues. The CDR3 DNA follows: TGTGCCAGCAGGACAGGGGCGGACACTGAAGCTTTCTTT. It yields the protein CASRTGADTEAFF.

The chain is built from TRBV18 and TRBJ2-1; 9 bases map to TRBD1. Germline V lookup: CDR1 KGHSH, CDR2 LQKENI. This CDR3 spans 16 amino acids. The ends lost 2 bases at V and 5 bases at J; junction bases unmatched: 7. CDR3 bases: TGTGCCAGCTCACCAGCTGTCGGACAGGGGCACAATGAGCAGTTCTTC. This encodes CASSPAVGQGHNEQFF.

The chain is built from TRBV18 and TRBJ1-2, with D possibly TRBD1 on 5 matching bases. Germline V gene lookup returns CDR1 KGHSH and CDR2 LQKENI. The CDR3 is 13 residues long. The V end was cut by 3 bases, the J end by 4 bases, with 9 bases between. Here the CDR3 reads CASSPPGTYGYTF. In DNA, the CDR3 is TGTGCCAGCTCACCGCCGGGGACCTATGGCTACACCTTC.

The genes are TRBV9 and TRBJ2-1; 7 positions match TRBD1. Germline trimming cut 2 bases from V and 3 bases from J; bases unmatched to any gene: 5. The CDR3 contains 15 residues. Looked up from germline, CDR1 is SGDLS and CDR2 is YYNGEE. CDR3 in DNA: TGTGCCAGCAGCGTCGCAGGGGGAGACTACAATGAGCAGTTCTTC. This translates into CASSVAGGDYNEQFF.

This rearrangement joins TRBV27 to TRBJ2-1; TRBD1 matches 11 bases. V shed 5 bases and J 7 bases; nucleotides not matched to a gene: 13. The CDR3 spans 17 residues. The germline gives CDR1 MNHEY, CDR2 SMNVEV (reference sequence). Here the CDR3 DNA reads TGTGCCAGCAGTCCAAACTACCGGGACAGGGGGGGGAATGAGCAGTTCTTC. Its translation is CASSPNYRDRGGNEQFF.

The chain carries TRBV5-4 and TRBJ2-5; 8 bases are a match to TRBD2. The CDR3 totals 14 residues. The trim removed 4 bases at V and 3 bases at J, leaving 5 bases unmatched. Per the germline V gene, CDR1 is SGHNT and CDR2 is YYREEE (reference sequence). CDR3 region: CASSIAGMEETQYF. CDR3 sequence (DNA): TGTGCCAGCAGCATAGCGGGGATGGAAGAGACCCAGTACTTC.

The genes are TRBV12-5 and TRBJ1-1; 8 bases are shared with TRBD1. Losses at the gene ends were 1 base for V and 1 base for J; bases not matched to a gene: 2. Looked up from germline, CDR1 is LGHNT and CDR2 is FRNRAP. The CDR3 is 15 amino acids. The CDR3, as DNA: TGTGCTAGTGGTTTGGCCGGACAGGGGAACACTGAAGCTTTCTTT. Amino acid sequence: CASGLAGQGNTEAFF.

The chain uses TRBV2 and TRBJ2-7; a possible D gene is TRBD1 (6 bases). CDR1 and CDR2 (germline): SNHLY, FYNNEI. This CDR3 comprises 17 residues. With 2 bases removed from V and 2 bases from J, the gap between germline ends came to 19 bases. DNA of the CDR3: TGTGCCAGCAGTGAACGGAGATGGCAGGGGATCGCCTACGAGCAGTACTTC. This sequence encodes CASSERRWQGIAYEQYF.

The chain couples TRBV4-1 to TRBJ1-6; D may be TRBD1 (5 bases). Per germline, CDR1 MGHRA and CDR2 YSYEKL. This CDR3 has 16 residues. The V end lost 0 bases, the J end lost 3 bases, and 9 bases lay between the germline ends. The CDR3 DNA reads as TGCGCCAGCAGCCAAGAGGCAGGGATCTATAATTCACCCCTCCACTTT. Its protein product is CASSQEAGIYNSPLHF.

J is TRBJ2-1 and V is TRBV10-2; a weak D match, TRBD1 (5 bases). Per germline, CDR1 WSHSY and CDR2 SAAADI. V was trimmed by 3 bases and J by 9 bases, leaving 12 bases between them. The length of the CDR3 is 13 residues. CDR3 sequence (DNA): TGCGCCAGCAGTGAAACCCCAAGGGGTGAGCAGTTCTTC. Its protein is CASSETPRGEQFF.

The CDR3 spells CASSLEGGGQPQHF. CDR3 in DNA: TGTGCCAGCAGCTTAGAAGGCGGAGGTCAGCCCCAGCATTTT. The rearrangement links TRBV7-2 to TRBJ1-5, with unresolved D. The CDR3 runs to 14 residues. V lost 1 base and J lost 6, with 10 bases in between. Germline assignment: CDR1 SGHTA and CDR2 FQGNSA.

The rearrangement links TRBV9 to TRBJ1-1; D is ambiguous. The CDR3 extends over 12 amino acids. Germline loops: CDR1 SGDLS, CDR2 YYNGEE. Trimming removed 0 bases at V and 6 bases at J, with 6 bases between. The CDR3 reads CASSVGGAEAFF. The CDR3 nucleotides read TGTGCCAGCAGCGTAGGTGGGGCTGAAGCTTTCTTT.

CDR3 protein: CASSLEGSVTEAFF. In nucleotides, the CDR3 is TGTGCCAGCAGCTTGGAGGGATCGGTCACTGAAGCTTTCTTT. V and J are TRBV5-4 and TRBJ1-1; D call uncertain. Germline CDR1 and CDR2: SGHNT and YYREEE (reference sequence). There are 14 residues in the CDR3. The V end lost 0 bases, the J end lost 4 bases, and 10 bases lay between the germline ends. Complete variable domain (other parts from reference TRBV5-4 and TRBJ1-1): ETGVTQSPTHLIKTRGQQVTLRCSSQSGHNTVSWYQQALGQGPQFIFQYYREEENGRGNFPPRFSGLQFPNYSSELNVNALELDDSALYLCASSLEGSVTEAFFGQGTRLTVV.

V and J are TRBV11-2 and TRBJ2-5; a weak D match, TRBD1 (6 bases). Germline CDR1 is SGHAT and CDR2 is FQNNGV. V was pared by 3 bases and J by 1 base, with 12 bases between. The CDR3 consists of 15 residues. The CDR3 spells CASSFVWGPQETQYF. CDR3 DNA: TGTGCCAGCAGCTTTGTTTGGGGGCCCCAAGAGACCCAGTACTTC.

Here the CDR3 reads CASIRGTTGETQYF. CDR3 bases: TGTGCCAGCATTAGGGGGACAACCGGGGAGACCCAGTACTTC. The chain links TRBV6-5 to TRBJ2-5, with D possibly TRBD1 on 6 matching bases. Between the trimmed V and J ends, which lost 7 bases and 5 bases, there was a span of 17 bases. This CDR3 spans 14 amino acids. CDR1 MNHEY and CDR2 SVGAGI come from the germline V gene.

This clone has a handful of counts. The CDR3 protein is CASSDTGKGDTGELFF. CDR3 coding DNA: TGTGCCAGCAGTGACACAGGGAAAGGGGACACCGGGGAGCTGTTTTTT. The V call is TRBV6-4, the J call TRBJ2-2, with D perhaps TRBD1 (6 bases). V was trimmed by 2 bases and J by 3 bases, leaving 13 bases between them. This CDR3 is built from 16 residues. Germline V gives CDR1 MRHNA, CDR2 SNTAGT.

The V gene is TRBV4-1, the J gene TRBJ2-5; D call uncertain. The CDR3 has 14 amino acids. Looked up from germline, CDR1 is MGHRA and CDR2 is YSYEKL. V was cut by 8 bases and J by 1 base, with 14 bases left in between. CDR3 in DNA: TGCGCCAGCCGCGTTGACACCACCCAAGAGACCCAGTACTTC. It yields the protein CASRVDTTQETQYF.

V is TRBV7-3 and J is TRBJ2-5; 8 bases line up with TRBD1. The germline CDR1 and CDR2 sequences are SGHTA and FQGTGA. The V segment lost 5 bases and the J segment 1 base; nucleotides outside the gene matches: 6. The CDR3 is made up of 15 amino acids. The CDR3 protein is CASSPFGQGQETQYF. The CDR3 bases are TGTGCCAGCAGCCCCTTCGGACAGGGCCAAGAGACCCAGTACTTC.

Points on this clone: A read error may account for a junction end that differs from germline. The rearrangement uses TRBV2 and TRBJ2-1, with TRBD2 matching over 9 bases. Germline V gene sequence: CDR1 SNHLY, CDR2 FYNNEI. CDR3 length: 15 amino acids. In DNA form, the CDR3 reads TGTACCAGCCGTCCGACTAGCGGTTCCTACAATGAGCAGTTCTTC. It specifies CTSRPTSGSYNEQFF.

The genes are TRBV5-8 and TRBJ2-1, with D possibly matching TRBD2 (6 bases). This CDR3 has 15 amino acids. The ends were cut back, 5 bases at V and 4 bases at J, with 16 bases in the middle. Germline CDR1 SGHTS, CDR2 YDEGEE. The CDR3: CASSLPSVPYNEQFF. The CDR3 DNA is TGTGCCAGCAGTTTGCCTAGCGTACCTTACAATGAGCAGTTCTTC.

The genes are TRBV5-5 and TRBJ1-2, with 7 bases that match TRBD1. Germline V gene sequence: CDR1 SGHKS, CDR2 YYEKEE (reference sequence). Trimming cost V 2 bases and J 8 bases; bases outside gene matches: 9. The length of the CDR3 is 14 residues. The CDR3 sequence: CASSFDPGGDGYTF. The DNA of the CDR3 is TGTGCCAGCAGCTTTGACCCAGGGGGTGACGGCTACACCTTC.

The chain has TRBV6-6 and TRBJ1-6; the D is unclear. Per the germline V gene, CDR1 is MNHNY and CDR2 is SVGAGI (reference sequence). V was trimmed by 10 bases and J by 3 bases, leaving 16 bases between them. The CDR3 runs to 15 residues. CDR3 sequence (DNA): TGTGCCACCACATCCAGGCCGATCTATAATTCACCCCTCCACTTT. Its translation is CATTSRPIYNSPLHF.

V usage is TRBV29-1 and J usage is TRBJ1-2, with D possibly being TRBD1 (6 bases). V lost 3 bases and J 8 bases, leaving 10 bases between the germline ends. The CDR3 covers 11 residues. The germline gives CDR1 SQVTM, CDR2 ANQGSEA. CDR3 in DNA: TGCAGCGTTGATCTGGGGGGCGGCTACACCTTC. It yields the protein CSVDLGGGYTF.

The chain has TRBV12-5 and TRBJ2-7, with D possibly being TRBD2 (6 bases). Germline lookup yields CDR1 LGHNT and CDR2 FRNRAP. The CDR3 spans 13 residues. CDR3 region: CAANDTPGGEQYF. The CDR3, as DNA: TGTGCCGCGAACGACACGCCCGGGGGCGAGCAGTACTTC.

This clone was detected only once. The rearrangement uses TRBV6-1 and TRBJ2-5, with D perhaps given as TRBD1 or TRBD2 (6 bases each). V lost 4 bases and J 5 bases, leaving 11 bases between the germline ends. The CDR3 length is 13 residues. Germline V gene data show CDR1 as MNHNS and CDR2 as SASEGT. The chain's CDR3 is CASSGGGRETQYF. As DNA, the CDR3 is TGTGCCAGCAGTGGAGGGGGGAGGGAGACCCAGTACTTC.